Each of the 16 T cell receptor beta chains below was sequenced from the same sample in a study of blood T cells in healthy people across ages (dated by TCRdb to the mid-2010s). The receptor library was made with 5' RACE. The instrument given in TCRdb is Illumina HiSeq 2500. The second PCR ran for about 7 to 11 cycles and used a J-beta primer mix along with a sample-barcoded 5' primer. Through fastp at Q25 and MiXCR, TCRdb rebuilt clones from the public reads, retaining in-frame beta chains. Records with the same CDR3 protein are collapsed into one entry carrying the most frequent genes and DNA. This sample is represented by around 280,000 distinct CDR3 sequences; roughly 27% of them were singletons. The ten largest clonotypes hold roughly 30% of the sample. Material: blood. These receptors originate from a woman in her 70s in good health.

This clonotype was detected a few times. V is TRBV5-5 and J is TRBJ1-1; TRBD1 is a possible D gene (5 bases). The CDR3 contains 14 residues. Trimming removed 0 bases from V and 8 bases from J, with 14 bases in between. Germline CDR1 SGHKS, CDR2 YYEKEE (reference sequence). CDR3 sequence: CASSLAGGGGEAFF. The CDR3 DNA reads TGTGCCAGCAGCTTGGCCGGTGGGGGAGGGGAAGCTTTCTTT.

In this sample, this clonotype turned up a few times. V usage is TRBV19 and J usage is TRBJ2-3; 9 bases are shared with TRBD2. V was clipped by 2 bases and J by 6 bases; unmatched bases: 9. The CDR3 has 16 residues. Germline CDR1 reads LNHDA; CDR2 reads SQIVND (reference sequence). The CDR3 sequence: CASSISGGRAPDTQYF. The CDR3 DNA sequence: TGTGCCAGTAGTATATCTGGCGGGAGGGCCCCGGATACGCAGTATTTT.

The chain couples TRBV29-1 to TRBJ2-5; D gene unclear. Germline CDR1 and CDR2: SQVTM and ANQGSEA. The CDR3 spans 11 residues. V was shortened by 6 bases and J by 4 bases, with 9 bases between the two germline ends. The CDR3: CSVGKGETQYF. The DNA of the CDR3 is TGCAGCGTCGGAAAGGGAGAGACCCAGTACTTC.

The chain carries TRBV9 and TRBJ2-1; D is perhaps TRBD1 (5 bases). The CDR3 contains 20 residues. V lost 3 bases and J 0 bases, leaving 25 bases between the germline ends. From germline, CDR1 is SGDLS and CDR2 YYNGEE. The CDR3 nucleotides are TGTGCCAGCAGCGAGGGATTAGGGGCCCGGACCTCGAGCTCCTACAATGAGCAGTTCTTC. Translation gives CASSEGLGARTSSSYNEQFF. Full variable domain (outside the CDR3, taken from reference TRBV9 and TRBJ2-1): DSGVTQTPKHLITATGQRVTLRCSPRSGDLSVYWYQQSLDQGLQFLIQYYNGEERAKGNILERFSAQQFPDLHSELNLSSLELGDSALYFCASSEGLGARTSSSYNEQFFGPGTRLTVL.

This clonotype has only a few counts. The V gene is TRBV6-2 or TRBV6-3, the J gene TRBJ2-2; TRBD1 matches at 12 bases. This CDR3 comprises 15 residues. The germline gives CDR1 MNHEY, CDR2 SVGEGT. Trimming at V came to 7 bases and at J to 6 bases, leaving 6 bases not matched to a gene. This CDR3 reads CASNTGQGASGELFF. As DNA, the CDR3 is TGTGCCAGCAACACGGGACAGGGGGCATCCGGGGAGCTGTTTTTT.

The CDR3, as DNA: TGTGCCAGCAGCTCAAACGGTGATGCCTACGAGCAGTACTTC. This translates into CASSSNGDAYEQYF. V and J are TRBV7-9 and TRBJ2-7; D call uncertain. CDR3 length: 14 amino acids. Trimming removed 4 bases at V and 2 bases at J, with 12 bases between. Germline values: CDR1 SEHNR, CDR2 FQNEAQ (reference sequence).

This clonotype has only a few counts. The chain is built from TRBV12-3 or TRBV12-4 and TRBJ1-3; D remains ambiguous. The CDR3 is 12 residues long. The V end lost 4 bases, the J end lost 4 bases, and 5 bases lay between the germline ends. CDR3 region: CASSYRGNTIYF. In DNA, the CDR3 is TGTGCCAGCAGTTACAGAGGAAACACCATATATTTT.

This clonotype was seen only once. This chain joins TRBV7-3 and TRBJ2-5; possibly TRBD2 for D (5 bases). The J call may be incorrect, as the DNA end agrees better with TRBJ2-1. This CDR3 is 13 amino acids long. Germline CDR1 and CDR2: SGHTA and FQGTGA. CDR3 sequence: CASSLRLADEQFF. The CDR3 coding sequence is TGTGCCAGCAGCTTAAGGCTAGCAGATGAGCAGTTCTTC.

This chain uses TRBV7-3 with TRBJ2-2, with a possible D match to TRBD2 (5 bases). The CDR3 has 16 residues. The germline CDR1 and CDR2 sequences are SGHTA and FQGTGA. The V end lost 4 bases, the J end lost 4 bases, and 16 bases lay between the germline ends. For the CDR3, the DNA is TGTGCCAGCAGCTCCCCGGCGGGCCCACTCACCGGGGAGCTGTTTTTT. This encodes CASSSPAGPLTGELFF.

The chain recombines TRBV20-1 with TRBJ2-5, with a weak D call TRBD2 (5 bases). Between the trimmed V and J ends, which lost 4 bases and 1 base, there was a span of 13 bases. The germline CDR1 and CDR2 sequences are DFQATT and SNEGSKA (reference sequence). The CDR3 contains 14 residues. In nucleotides, the CDR3 is TGCAGTGCTATCCGGGGTTGGGGCCAAGAGACCCAGTACTTC. Its translation: CSAIRGWGQETQYF.

Only a few counts were recorded for this clonotype. This rearrangement joins TRBV19 to TRBJ1-4; 7 bases line up with TRBD1. Germline V gene data show CDR1 as LNHDA and CDR2 as SQIVND (reference sequence). V was clipped by 8 bases and J by 3 bases; unmatched bases: 6. CDR3 length: 14 residues. The CDR3 coding sequence is TGTGCCAGTGGTCAGGGGACAGCTAATGAAAAACTGTTTTTT. It encodes CASGQGTANEKLFF.

This chain joins TRBV12-3 or TRBV12-4 and TRBJ2-3, with D possibly matching TRBD1 (5 bases). The CDR3 contains 13 residues. Deletions cut 5 bases from V and 9 bases from J, with 15 bases between. As DNA, the CDR3 is TGTGCCAGCAGTCCTACAGGAATGAGGACGCAGTATTTT. Translation gives CASSPTGMRTQYF.

V and J are TRBV5-1 and TRBJ2-4; tentative D call: TRBD2 (5 bases). V lost 0 bases, J lost 8 bases, and 21 bases lay in between. Germline V gene sequence: CDR1 SGHRS, CDR2 YFSETQ. The CDR3 is 17 residues long. CDR3 protein: CASSLGYSNNGRDIQYF. CDR3 bases: TGCGCCAGCAGCTTGGGTTATAGTAATAACGGGCGGGACATTCAGTACTTC.

The chain couples TRBV6-5 to TRBJ2-7; 10 nucleotides line up with TRBD2. Germline CDR1 is MNHEY and CDR2 is SVGAGI. The V and J ends lost 4 bases and 7 bases, in that order; junction bases with no gene match: 13. The CDR3 is made up of 16 amino acids. CDR3 in DNA: TGTGCCAGCAGTTTTGAAAGCGGGAGGGCCGGAGCGGAGCAGTACTTC. It yields the protein CASSFESGRAGAEQYF.

V and J are TRBV19 and TRBJ2-5; tentative D call: TRBD2 (5 bases). The DNA end favors TRBJ2-7, so the J call may be wrong. The germline gives CDR1 LNHDA, CDR2 SQIVND (reference sequence). This CDR3 spans 15 amino acids. CDR3 nucleotides: TGTGCCAGTAGTATTCAAACGGACGGGACCTACGAGCAGTACTTC. Protein sequence: CASSIQTDGTYEQYF.

This chain joins TRBV12-3 or TRBV12-4 and TRBJ2-5; no reliable D call. There are 12 residues in the CDR3. V lost 8 bases and J lost 5, with 12 bases in between. CDR3 sequence reads: CASARGRETQYF. The DNA for the CDR3 is TGTGCCAGCGCACGCGGTCGGGAGACCCAGTACTTC.